This T cell receptor (beta chain) was recorded in a study of blood T cells in healthy people across ages (dated by TCRdb to about 2015). In the study overall: Template switching captured roughly one uniquely barcoded TCR beta cDNA molecule per two T cells in model experiments. To avoid experimental bias, donors of different ages were randomly spread across the sequencing lanes. Using deep sequencing normalized with unique cDNA molecular identifiers, the study measured how TCR beta repertoire diversity changes with age. The study analyzed two additional independent replicas of 1 million unique cDNA reads from the same blood draw for two donors, one aged 18 to 30 and one aged 80 or older. Four age groups were formed from the donors: young (average approximately 17 years), middle-aged (approximately 42), aged (approximately 60) and long-lived (roughly 88).

CDR1 is given as SGHRS and CDR2 as YFSETQ, both from the germline V gene. The V end gives up 0 bases and the J end 8 bases, leaving 5 bases in the junction not matched to a gene. Its CDR3 holds 15 amino acids, cysteine through phenylalanine. The CDR3 DNA has 45 bases and is translated from base 1. Libraries were made using 5' RACE. A second PCR of about 7 to 12 cycles was run with a J-beta primer mix and a sample-barcoded 5' primer. A template-switch 5' adaptor carrying 12 random nucleotides introduced a unique molecular identifier onto each TCR beta cDNA molecule. At least 2.5 million CDR3-containing paired-end reads were obtained from each sample. First-strand cDNA was synthesized from all RNA with the Mint cDNA synthesis kit, primed by a TRBC-specific oligonucleotide. All cDNA was treated with uracil-DNA glycosylase and then went through a first 18-cycle PCR with the universal primers M1SS and BC2_uni_R. Concerning the study's data processing: For normalization, 1 million high-quality reads were randomly selected from each sample, with every read carrying a distinct molecular identifier. Reads sharing molecular identifiers were discarded rather than binned into consensus sequences. CDR3 identification, clonotype clustering and error correction used MiTCR with a Q25 quality threshold and the strictest error-elimination algorithm. A nonparametric unseen species model using Euler transformation provided a lower-bound estimate of total TCR beta diversity. TCRdb's own reprocessing of the public reads used fastp at Q25 and MiXCR and kept productive beta chains. Each entry merges the rows of one CDR3 protein and shows their most common DNA and genes. The V and J calls reflect TCRdb's pipeline rather than the authors' work. This sample comprises over 1,500,000 distinct CDR3 sequences, about two fifths of them detected only once. Under 30% of the sample is in the top ten clones.

The roughly 39 donors, aged roughly 6 to 95 years, were systemically healthy Caucasian individuals from Russia. Each donor gave 8 to 10 milliliters of peripheral blood, drawn into EDTA-treated Vacutainer tubes. Ficoll-Paque density-gradient centrifugation was used to isolate PBMCs, with at least 7 million obtained per sample. Total RNA was extracted from PBMCs with Trizol reagent, with at least 6 micrograms obtained per sample. For every donor, flow cytometry on a PBMC aliquot measured the percentage of naive CD45RAhigh/CD27high T cells. Study-wide conclusions, independent of this receptor: The CMV infection status of donors was not known, potentially confounding age-related changes in expanded clonotypes. Observed TCR beta diversity per million T cells fell roughly linearly with age, and a significant reduction was already apparent by age around 44. Because profiling used bulk unsorted PBMCs, naive and antigen-experienced compartments could not be compared conclusively. Estimates of total diversity based on one million sequenced T cells were considered lower bounds and underestimates. Compared with the aged group, more naive CD4+ T cells, fewer expanded clones and increased TCR diversity were shown by the long-lived group, suggesting age selection. Observed TCR beta diversity correlated strongly with the percentage of naive T cells measured by flow cytometry.

This clonotype was counted between two and nine times. Its binding antigen is unknown. No qualities accompany the bases; no much larger clone lies one base away. The chain was built from TRBV5-1 and TRBJ1-4; 9 middle bases align to TRBD1. The sample comprised blood. This sequence was found in a human donor in good health. The CDR3 region has the sequence CASSLDRGQGEKLFF. The DNA is TGCGCCAGCAGCTTGGATCGGGGACAGGGAGAAAAACTGTTTTTT. The entire variable domain, with the stretches around the CDR3 drawn from the reference TRBV5-1 and TRBJ1-4 proteins, is KAGVTQTPRYLIKTRGQQVTLSCSPISGHRSVSWYQQTPGQGLQFLFEYFSETQRNKGNFPGRFSGRQFSNSRSEMNVSTLELGDSALYLCASSLDRGQGEKLFFGSGTQLSVL.